One sample yielded the 20 T cell receptor beta chains listed below, sequenced in a study of cytotoxic CD8 clonotypes in ibrutinib-treated CLL (dated by TCRdb to about 2021). Read against the paper, the sample's time point label means: around 2 years on ibrutinib. The method behind the library was the immunoSEQ multiplex PCR assay. What TCRdb holds here is the immuneACCESS table cut down to in-frame rearrangements. Part of the clones is not present; checked against another copy, under half of the missing clones reflect an unresolved V gene, and the others are unexplained. Counted in this sample were 150,000 to 250,000 clones; about 72% of them appeared once. Of the sample, about an eighth falls within the top ten clones. Sequencing was performed on PBMCs, taken after 24 months of ibrutinib treatment. The source is a human donor with chronic lymphocytic leukemia.

The genes are TRBV11-2 and TRBJ2-7; 9 nucleotides agree with TRBD1. The germline V gene encodes CDR1 SGHAT and CDR2 FQNNGV. This CDR3 contains 16 residues. V was clipped by 5 bases and J by 2 bases; unmatched bases: 10. The CDR3 sequence is CASSGKRQGGAYEQYF. The DNA for the CDR3 is TGTGCCAGCAGCGGGAAGAGACAGGGGGGGGCCTACGAGCAGTACTTC.

In DNA, the CDR3 is TGTGCCAGCAGCTTAGAATTTGACTATGGCTACACCTTC. Its protein is CASSLEFDYGYTF. The rearrangement links TRBV5-6 to TRBJ1-2; D not certain. This CDR3 has 13 amino acids. In germline, CDR1 is SGHDT, CDR2 YYEEEE. V lost 2 bases and J 3 bases, leaving 8 bases between the germline ends.

In this sample, this clone turned up once. The chain joins TRBV19 to TRBJ2-1; 9 positions agree with TRBD2. The CDR3 has 16 amino acids. After removal of 2 bases from V and 7 bases from J, the junction contained 9 bases not matched to a gene. CDR1 LNHDA and CDR2 SQIVND come from the germline V gene (reference sequence). DNA of the CDR3: TGTGCCAGTAGTATACAGGGTAGCGGGAGTGGTAATGAGCAGTTCTTC. Translation: CASSIQGSGSGNEQFF. Supplemented by reference TRBV19 and TRBJ2-1, the full variable domain reads DGGITQSPKYLFRKEGQNVTLSCEQNLNHDAMYWYRQDPGQGLRLIYYSQIVNDFQKGDIAEGYSVSREKKESFPLTVTSAQKNPTAFYLCASSIQGSGSGNEQFFGPGTRLTVL.

The V gene is TRBV18, the J gene TRBJ2-4; no reliable D call. Germline values: CDR1 KGHSH, CDR2 LQKENI. This CDR3 has 16 residues. Trimming stripped 3 bases from V and 0 bases from J, with 12 bases between. The CDR3: CASSPGSALAKNIQYF. DNA of the CDR3: TGTGCCAGCTCACCCGGGTCCGCGCTAGCCAAAAACATTCAGTACTTC.

V gene TRBV28 combines with J gene TRBJ2-3; 14 bases are shared with TRBD2. V lost 3 bases to trimming and J lost 0 bases; unmatched junction nucleotides: 11. Germline CDR1 MDHEN, CDR2 SYDVKM. The CDR3 sequence is 20 residues long. The CDR3 DNA reads as TGTGCCAGCAGTTTGGCGGGACTAGCGGGAGTATTGCGGAGCACAGATACGCAGTATTTT. Amino acid sequence: CASSLAGLAGVLRSTDTQYF.

Comment on this clone: At one of its ends the junction is not consistent with the germline gene, which may arise from a read error. V gene TRBV7-7 combines with J gene TRBJ2-1, with D possibly being TRBD2 (5 bases). This CDR3 is built from 18 residues. In germline, CDR1 is SSHAT, CDR2 FNYEAQ (reference sequence). The CDR3 loop reads CASSLSPSVSAEDNEQFF. In DNA form, the CDR3 reads TGTGCTAGCAGCTTATCACCCTCGGTTAGCGCCGAAGACAATGAGCAGTTCTTC. Together with reference TRBV7-7 and TRBJ2-1, the CDR3 gives the full variable domain: GAGVSQSPRYKVTKRGQDVTLRCDPISSHATLYWYQQALGQGPEFLTYFNYEAQPDKSGLPSDRFSAERPEGSISTLTIQRTEQRDSAMYRCASSLSPSVSAEDNEQFFGPGTRLTVL.

This chain links TRBV6-5 with TRBJ2-3, with TRBD2 identical over 9 bases. CDR1 MNHEY and CDR2 SVGAGI come from the germline V gene. Unmatched junction bases numbered 3, after V lost 0 bases and J lost 5 bases. This CDR3 contains 15 residues. CDR3 nucleotide sequence: TGTGCCAGCAGTTACTCCGTAGCGGGAGAAGATACGCAGTATTTT. Translating gives CASSYSVAGEDTQYF.

About this clone itself: Other nucleotide sequences in the sample specify the same CDR3. The chain recombines TRBV18 with TRBJ1-5; D gene unclear. The CDR3 runs to 13 residues. Germline lookup yields CDR1 KGHSH and CDR2 LQKENI. Trimming took 3 bases from V and 3 from J, leaving 6 bases between them. Written as DNA, the CDR3 is TGTGCCAGCTCACCGGATTCCAATCAGCCCCAGCATTTT. Protein sequence: CASSPDSNQPQHF.

This clone came up once. The chain has TRBV7-9 and TRBJ1-2, with D perhaps matching TRBD1 (5 bases). Deletions cut 8 bases from V and 4 bases from J, with 20 bases between. CDR3 length: 15 amino acids. Per the germline V gene, CDR1 is SEHNR and CDR2 is FQNEAQ (reference sequence). The CDR3 spells CASSPGDRLVYGYTF. The DNA of the CDR3 is TGTGCCAGCTCCCCGGGGGATCGTCTGGTCTATGGCTACACCTTC.

This chain connects TRBV7-9 to TRBJ2-7, with 13 bases identical to TRBD2. V shed 5 bases and J 5 bases; nucleotides not matched to a gene: 15. CDR1 and CDR2 from the germline V gene are SEHNR and FQNEAQ (reference sequence). CDR3 length: 18 residues. The CDR3 DNA is TGTGCCAGCAGCCCTCACGAGGGACTAGCGGGATATAAAGACGAGCAGTACTTC. As protein: CASSPHEGLAGYKDEQYF. The whole variable domain, filled in from reference TRBV7-9 and TRBJ2-7, reads DTGVSQNPRHKITKRGQNVTFRCDPISEHNRLYWYRQTLGQGPEFLTYFQNEAQLEKSRLLSDRFSAERPKGSFSTLEIQRTEQGDSAMYLCASSPHEGLAGYKDEQYFGPGTRLTVT.

This clone was picked up a small number of times. This rearrangement joins TRBV6-1 to TRBJ1-2, with a tentative D call TRBD1 (5 bases). CDR3 length: 13 residues. Looked up from germline, CDR1 is MNHNS and CDR2 is SASEGT. Trimming shortened V by 5 bases and J by 8 bases, and 15 bases separated the two germline ends. The DNA for the CDR3 is TGTGCCAGCAGTCTTTGGGACGGCGGCGGCTACACCTTC. Its translation is CASSLWDGGGYTF.

The genes are TRBV9 and TRBJ2-1; D is possibly TRBD2 (6 bases). CDR1 is SGDLS and CDR2 is YYNGEE in the germline V gene. The CDR3 is made up of 15 amino acids. V lost 2 bases and J 2 bases, leaving 11 bases between the germline ends. CDR3 sequence reads: CASSVGTEAYNEQFF. Written as DNA, the CDR3 is TGTGCCAGCAGCGTCGGGACTGAAGCCTACAATGAGCAGTTCTTC.

The chain combines TRBV5-1 with TRBJ2-2; perhaps TRBD1 as D (5 bases). The CDR3 extends over 13 amino acids. The germline CDR1 and CDR2 sequences are SGHRS and YFSETQ. V gave up 5 bases and J gave up 4 bases, with 9 bases separating them. The CDR3: CASRDTSTGELFF. CDR3 sequence (DNA): TGCGCCAGCAGGGACACCTCCACCGGGGAGCTGTTTTTT.

V gene TRBV7-2 combines with J gene TRBJ2-7; D not certain. Trimming cost V 3 bases and J 2 bases, with 8 bases left between them. The CDR3 length is 13 residues. CDR1 SGHTA and CDR2 FQGNSA come from the germline V gene. The DNA for the CDR3 is TGTGCCAGCAGCTTCTACGGTACCTACGAGCAGTACTTC. It is translated as CASSFYGTYEQYF.

The chain joins TRBV15 to TRBJ2-1, with D perhaps TRBD2 (6 bases). The CDR3 totals 14 residues. Germline V lookup: CDR1 LNHNV, CDR2 YYDKDF (reference sequence). V lost 3 bases, J lost 8 bases, and 14 bases lay in between. The CDR3 coding sequence is TGTGCCACCAGCAGCGGGAGCTCGGTCGATGAGCAGTTCTTC. As protein: CATSSGSSVDEQFF. The full variable domain, its missing parts supplied by reference TRBV15 and TRBJ2-1, is DAMVIQNPRYQVTQFGKPVTLSCSQTLNHNVMYWYQQKSSQAPKLLFHYYDKDFNNEADTPDNFQSRRPNTSFCFLDIRSPGLGDTAMYLCATSSGSSVDEQFFGPGTRLTVL.

This chain uses TRBV7-8 with TRBJ2-7; 10 positions agree with TRBD1. This CDR3 region has 15 residues. Germline CDR1 reads SGHVS; CDR2 reads FQNEAQ. V shed 5 bases and J 2 bases; nucleotides not matched to a gene: 6. As DNA, the CDR3 is TGTGCCAGCAGCACCGGGACAGGGGCCCCCTACGAGCAGTACTTC. Translation: CASSTGTGAPYEQYF.

This chain links TRBV30 with TRBJ2-5; tentative D call: TRBD2 (6 bases). The V end lost 0 bases, the J end lost 5 bases, and 16 bases lay between the germline ends. From germline, CDR1 is GTSNPN and CDR2 SVGIG (reference sequence). CDR3 size: 15 residues. The CDR3 region is CAWSVKAGPVETQYF. The CDR3 DNA reads TGTGCCTGGAGTGTCAAGGCGGGACCGGTGGAGACCCAGTACTTC.

This clone has just a few counts. The gene calls are TRBV7-2 and TRBJ2-2, with D hard to call. The CDR3 has 14 residues. Deletions cut 0 bases from V and 5 bases from J, with 7 bases between. Germline V gives CDR1 SGHTA, CDR2 FQGNSA. In DNA form, the CDR3 reads TGTGCCAGCAGCTTAGCGCCGGTAACCGGGGAGCTGTTTTTT. Protein: CASSLAPVTGELFF.

This chain uses TRBV18 with TRBJ2-6; TRBD1 aligns across 9 bases. The CDR3 sequence is 17 residues long. Germline V gives CDR1 KGHSH, CDR2 LQKENI. Unmatched junction bases numbered 3, after V lost 3 bases and J lost 0 bases. This CDR3 is CASSPVTGGSGANVLTF. Here the CDR3 DNA reads TGTGCCAGCTCACCTGTGACAGGGGGCTCTGGGGCCAACGTCCTGACTTTC. The full variable domain, its missing parts supplied by reference TRBV18 and TRBJ2-6, is NAGVMQNPRHLVRRRGQEARLRCSPMKGHSHVYWYRQLPEEGLKFMVYLQKENIIDESGMPKERFSAEFPKEGPSILRIQQVVRGDSAAYFCASSPVTGGSGANVLTFGAGSRLTVL.

V usage is TRBV6-6 and J usage is TRBJ2-7; a weak D match, TRBD2 (5 bases). Trimming took off 5 bases at V and 0 bases at J, with 14 bases between the two ends. Germline CDR1 is MNHNY and CDR2 is SVGAGI (reference sequence). The CDR3 contains 15 residues. The CDR3 loop reads CASSTTSGYSYEQYF. CDR3 DNA sequence: TGTGCCAGCAGTACCACCTCGGGGTACTCCTACGAGCAGTACTTC.